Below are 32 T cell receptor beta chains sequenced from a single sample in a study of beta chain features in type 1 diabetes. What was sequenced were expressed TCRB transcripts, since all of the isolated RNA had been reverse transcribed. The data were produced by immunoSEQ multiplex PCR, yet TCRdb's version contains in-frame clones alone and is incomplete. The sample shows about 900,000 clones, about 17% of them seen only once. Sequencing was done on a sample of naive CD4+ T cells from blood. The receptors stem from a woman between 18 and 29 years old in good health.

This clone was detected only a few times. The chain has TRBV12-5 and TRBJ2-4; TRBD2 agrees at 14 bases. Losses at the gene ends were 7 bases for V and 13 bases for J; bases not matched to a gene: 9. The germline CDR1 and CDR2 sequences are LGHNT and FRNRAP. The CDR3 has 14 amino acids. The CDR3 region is CASAEGLAGAAQYF. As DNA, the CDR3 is TGTGCTAGTGCCGAGGGACTAGCGGGAGCAGCACAGTACTTC.

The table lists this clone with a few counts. For the CDR3, the DNA is TGCGCCAGCAGCCAAGATGAGGGTAGCGGGAGATTGTTCTTC. This translates into CASSQDEGSGRLFF. The chain recombines TRBV4-1 with TRBJ2-1, with 9 positions matching TRBD2. V lost 0 bases and J lost 15; bases outside the gene matches: 9. In germline, CDR1 is MGHRA, CDR2 YSYEKL. The CDR3 extends over 14 amino acids.

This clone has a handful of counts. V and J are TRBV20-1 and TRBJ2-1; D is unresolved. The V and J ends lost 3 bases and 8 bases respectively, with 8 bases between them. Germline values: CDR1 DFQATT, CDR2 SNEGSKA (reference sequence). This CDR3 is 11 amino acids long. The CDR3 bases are TGCAGTGCTAGGGGCAGCTATGAGCAGTTCTTC. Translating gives CSARGSYEQFF.

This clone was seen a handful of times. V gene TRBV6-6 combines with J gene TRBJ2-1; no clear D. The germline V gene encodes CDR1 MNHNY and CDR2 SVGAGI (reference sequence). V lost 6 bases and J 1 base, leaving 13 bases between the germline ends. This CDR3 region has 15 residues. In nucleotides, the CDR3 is TGTGCCAGCAGCCCTGCTGGCGTGTCCTACAATGAGCAGTTCTTC. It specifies CASSPAGVSYNEQFF.

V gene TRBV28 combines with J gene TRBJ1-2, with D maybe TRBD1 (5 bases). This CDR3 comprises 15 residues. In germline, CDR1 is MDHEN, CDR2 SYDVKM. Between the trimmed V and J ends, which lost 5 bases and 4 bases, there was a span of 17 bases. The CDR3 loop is CASSTQGMGLYGYTF. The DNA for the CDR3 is TGTGCCAGCAGTACCCAGGGAATGGGCCTCTATGGCTACACCTTC.

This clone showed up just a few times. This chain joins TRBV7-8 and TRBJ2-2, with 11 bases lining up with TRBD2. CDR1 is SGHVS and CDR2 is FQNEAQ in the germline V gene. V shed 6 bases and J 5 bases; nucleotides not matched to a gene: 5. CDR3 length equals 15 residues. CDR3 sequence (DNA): TGTGCCAGCAGACGACTAGCGGGACTTACCGGGGAGCTGTTTTTT. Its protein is CASRRLAGLTGELFF.

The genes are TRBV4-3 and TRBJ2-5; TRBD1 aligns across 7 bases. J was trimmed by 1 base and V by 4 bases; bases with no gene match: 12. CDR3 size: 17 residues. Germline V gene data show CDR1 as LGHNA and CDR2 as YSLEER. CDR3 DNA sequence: TGCGCCAGCAGCCCTCGCGCCACCCGACAGGGCCAAGAGACCCAGTACTTC. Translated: CASSPRATRQGQETQYF.

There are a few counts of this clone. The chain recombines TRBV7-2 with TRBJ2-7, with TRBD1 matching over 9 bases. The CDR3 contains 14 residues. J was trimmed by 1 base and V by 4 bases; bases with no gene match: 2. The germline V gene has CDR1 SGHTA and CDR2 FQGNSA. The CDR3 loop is CASSWDRDSYEQYF. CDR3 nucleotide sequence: TGTGCCAGCAGCTGGGACAGGGATTCCTACGAGCAGTACTTC.

CDR3 residues: CASSEGTLNTEAFF. Here the CDR3 DNA reads TGTGCCAGCAGCGAAGGAACTCTGAACACTGAAGCTTTCTTT. V and J are TRBV7-8 and TRBJ1-1, with D unclear. The V gene lost 5 bases and the J gene lost 0 bases, with 10 bases spanning the gap. Germline V gives CDR1 SGHVS, CDR2 FQNEAQ. CDR3 length: 14 amino acids.

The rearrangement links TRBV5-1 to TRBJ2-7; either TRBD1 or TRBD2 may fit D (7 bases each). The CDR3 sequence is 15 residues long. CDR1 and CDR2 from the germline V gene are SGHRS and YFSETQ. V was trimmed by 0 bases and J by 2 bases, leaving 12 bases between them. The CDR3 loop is CASSLVRGGAYEQYF. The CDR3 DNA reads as TGCGCCAGCAGCTTGGTCAGGGGGGGAGCCTACGAGCAGTACTTC.

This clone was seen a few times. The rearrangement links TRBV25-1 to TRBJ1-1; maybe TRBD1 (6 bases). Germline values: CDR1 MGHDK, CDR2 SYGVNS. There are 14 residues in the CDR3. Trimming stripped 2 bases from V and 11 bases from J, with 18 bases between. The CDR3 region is CASSEGPWVQGAFF. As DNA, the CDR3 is TGTGCCAGCAGTGAAGGGCCTTGGGTTCAGGGGGCTTTCTTT.

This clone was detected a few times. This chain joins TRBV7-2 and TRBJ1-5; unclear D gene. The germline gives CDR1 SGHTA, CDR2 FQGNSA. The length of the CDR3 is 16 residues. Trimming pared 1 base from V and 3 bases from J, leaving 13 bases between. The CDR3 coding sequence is TGTGCCAGCAGCTTAGGTTGGGGTGTAGACAATCAGCCCCAGCATTTT. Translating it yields CASSLGWGVDNQPQHF.

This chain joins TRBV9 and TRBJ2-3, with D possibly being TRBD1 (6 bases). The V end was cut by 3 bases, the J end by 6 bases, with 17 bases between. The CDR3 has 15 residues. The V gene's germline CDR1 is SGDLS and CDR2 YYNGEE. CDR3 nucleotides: TGTGCCAGCAGCGAAAGGGCAGGGGCGTGGGATACGCAGTATTTT. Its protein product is CASSERAGAWDTQYF.

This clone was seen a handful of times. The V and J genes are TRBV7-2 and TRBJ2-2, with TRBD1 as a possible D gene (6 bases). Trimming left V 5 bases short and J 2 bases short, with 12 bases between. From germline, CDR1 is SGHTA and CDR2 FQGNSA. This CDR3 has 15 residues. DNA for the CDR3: TGTGCCAGCAGCAAGGACAGCGCAAACACCGGGGAGCTGTTTTTT. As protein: CASSKDSANTGELFF.

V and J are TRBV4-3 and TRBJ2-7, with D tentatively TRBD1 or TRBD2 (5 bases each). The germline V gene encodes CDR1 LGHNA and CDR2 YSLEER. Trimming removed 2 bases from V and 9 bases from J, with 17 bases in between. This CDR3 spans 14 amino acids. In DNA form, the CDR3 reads TGCGCCAGCAGCCAAATTACCGGGGCTGGGGGGCAGTACTTC. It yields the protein CASSQITGAGGQYF.

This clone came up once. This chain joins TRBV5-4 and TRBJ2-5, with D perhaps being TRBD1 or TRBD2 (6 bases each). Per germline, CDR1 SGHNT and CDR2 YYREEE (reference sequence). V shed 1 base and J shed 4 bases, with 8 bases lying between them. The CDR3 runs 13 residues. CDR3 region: CASSLSGAETQYF. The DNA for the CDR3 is TGTGCCAGCAGCTTGTCGGGGGCAGAGACCCAGTACTTC.

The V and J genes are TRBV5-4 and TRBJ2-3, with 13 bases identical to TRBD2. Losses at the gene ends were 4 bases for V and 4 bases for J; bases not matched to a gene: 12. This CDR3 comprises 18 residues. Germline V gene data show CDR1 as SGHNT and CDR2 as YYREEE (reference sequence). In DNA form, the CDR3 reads TGTGCCAGCAGCCCGATATGGACTAGCGGGAGTCGCGCAGATACGCAGTATTTT. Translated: CASSPIWTSGSRADTQYF.

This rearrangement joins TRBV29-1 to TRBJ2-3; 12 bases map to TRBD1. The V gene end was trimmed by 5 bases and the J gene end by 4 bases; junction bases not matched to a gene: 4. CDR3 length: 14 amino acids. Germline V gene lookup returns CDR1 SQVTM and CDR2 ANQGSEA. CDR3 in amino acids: CSVTGTGGADTQYF. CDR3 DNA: TGCAGCGTTACCGGGACAGGGGGCGCAGATACGCAGTATTTT.

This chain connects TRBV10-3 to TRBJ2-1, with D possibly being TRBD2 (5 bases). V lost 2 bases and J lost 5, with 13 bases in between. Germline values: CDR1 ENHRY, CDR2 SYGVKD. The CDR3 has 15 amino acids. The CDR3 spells CAISEPETSHNEQFF. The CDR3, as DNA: TGTGCCATCAGTGAGCCAGAAACTAGTCACAATGAGCAGTTCTTC.

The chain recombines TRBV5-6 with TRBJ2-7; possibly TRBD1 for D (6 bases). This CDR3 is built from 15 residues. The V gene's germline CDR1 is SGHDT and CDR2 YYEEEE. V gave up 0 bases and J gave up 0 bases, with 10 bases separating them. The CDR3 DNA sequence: TGTGCCAGCAGCTTGGCCAACAGGGCCTCCTACGAGCAGTACTTC. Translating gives CASSLANRASYEQYF.

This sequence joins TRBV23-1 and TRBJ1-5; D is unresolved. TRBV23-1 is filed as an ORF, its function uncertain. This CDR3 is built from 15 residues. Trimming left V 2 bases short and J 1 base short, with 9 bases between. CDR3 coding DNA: TGCGCCAGCAGTCAACGAAAACCAAGCAATCAGCCCCAGCATTTT. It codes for CASSQRKPSNQPQHF.

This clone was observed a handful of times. The CDR3 sequence is CASSLRALLAGDNEQFF. DNA for the CDR3: TGTGCCAGCAGCCTCCGGGCCCTGCTAGCGGGTGACAATGAGCAGTTCTTC. V is TRBV7-3 and J is TRBJ2-1, with 8 bases that match TRBD2. After removal of 5 bases from V and 5 bases from J, the junction contained 14 bases not matched to a gene. The CDR3 covers 17 residues. Germline lookup yields CDR1 SGHTA and CDR2 FQGTGA.

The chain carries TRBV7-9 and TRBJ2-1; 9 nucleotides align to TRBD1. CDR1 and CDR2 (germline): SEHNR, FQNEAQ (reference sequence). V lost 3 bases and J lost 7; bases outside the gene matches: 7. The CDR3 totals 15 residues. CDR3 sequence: CASSFGQGIGNEQFF. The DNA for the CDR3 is TGTGCCAGCAGCTTCGGACAGGGGATCGGAAATGAGCAGTTCTTC.

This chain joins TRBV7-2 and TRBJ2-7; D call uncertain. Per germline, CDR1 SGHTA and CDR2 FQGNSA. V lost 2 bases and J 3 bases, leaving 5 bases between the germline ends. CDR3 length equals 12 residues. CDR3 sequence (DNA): TGTGCCAGCAGCTTAAATGGCTACGAGCAGTACTTC. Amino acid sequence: CASSLNGYEQYF.

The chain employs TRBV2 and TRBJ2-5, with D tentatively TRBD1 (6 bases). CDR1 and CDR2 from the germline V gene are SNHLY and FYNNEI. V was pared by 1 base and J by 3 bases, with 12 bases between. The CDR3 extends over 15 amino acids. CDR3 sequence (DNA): TGTGCCAGCAGTGAAGGAGGGACACGTAAAGAGACCCAGTACTTC. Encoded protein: CASSEGGTRKETQYF. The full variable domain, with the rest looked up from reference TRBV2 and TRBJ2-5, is EPEVTQTPSHQVTQMGQEVILRCVPISNHLYFYWYRQILGQKVEFLVSFYNNEISEKSEIFDDQFSVERPDGSNFTLKIRSTKLEDSAMYFCASSEGGTRKETQYFGPGTRLLVL.

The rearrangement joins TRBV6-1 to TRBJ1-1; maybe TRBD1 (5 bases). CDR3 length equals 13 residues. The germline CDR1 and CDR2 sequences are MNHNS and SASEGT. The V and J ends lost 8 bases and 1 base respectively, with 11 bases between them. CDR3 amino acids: CASSITGNTEAFF. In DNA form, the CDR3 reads TGTGCCAGCTCCATCACAGGGAACACTGAAGCTTTCTTT.

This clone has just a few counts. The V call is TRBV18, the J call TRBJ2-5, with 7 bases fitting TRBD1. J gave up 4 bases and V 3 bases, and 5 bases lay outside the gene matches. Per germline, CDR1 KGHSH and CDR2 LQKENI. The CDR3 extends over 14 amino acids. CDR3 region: CASSPRQGVETQYF. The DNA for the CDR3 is TGTGCCAGCTCACCCCGACAGGGAGTAGAGACCCAGTACTTC.

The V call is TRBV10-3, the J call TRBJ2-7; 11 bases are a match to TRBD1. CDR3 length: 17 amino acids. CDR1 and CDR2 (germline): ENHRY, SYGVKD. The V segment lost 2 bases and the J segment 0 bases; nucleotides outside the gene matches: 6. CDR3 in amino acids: CAISEHTGTGGSYEQYF. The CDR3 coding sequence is TGTGCCATCAGTGAGCATACCGGGACAGGGGGCTCCTACGAGCAGTACTTC.

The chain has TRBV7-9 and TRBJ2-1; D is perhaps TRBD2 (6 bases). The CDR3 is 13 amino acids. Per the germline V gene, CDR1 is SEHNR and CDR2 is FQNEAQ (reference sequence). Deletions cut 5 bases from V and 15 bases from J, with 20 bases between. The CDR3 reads CASSINDFTGGFF. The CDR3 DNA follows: TGTGCCAGCAGCATAAACGACTTCACCGGGGGGTTCTTC.

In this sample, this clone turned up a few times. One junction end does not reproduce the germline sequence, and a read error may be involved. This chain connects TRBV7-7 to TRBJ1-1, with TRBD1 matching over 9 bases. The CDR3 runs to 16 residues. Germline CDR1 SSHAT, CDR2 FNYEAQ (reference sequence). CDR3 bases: TGTGCTAGCAGCTTATATACGGGACAGGGGAACACTGAAGCTTTCTTT. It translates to CASSLYTGQGNTEAFF. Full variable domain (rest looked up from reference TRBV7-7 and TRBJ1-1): GAGVSQSPRYKVTKRGQDVTLRCDPISSHATLYWYQQALGQGPEFLTYFNYEAQPDKSGLPSDRFSAERPEGSISTLTIQRTEQRDSAMYRCASSLYTGQGNTEAFFGQGTRLTVV.

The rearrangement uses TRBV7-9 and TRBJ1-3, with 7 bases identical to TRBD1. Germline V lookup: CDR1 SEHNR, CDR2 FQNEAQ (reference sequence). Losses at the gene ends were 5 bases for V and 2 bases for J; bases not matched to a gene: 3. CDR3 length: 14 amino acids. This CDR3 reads CASSNDRAGNTIYF. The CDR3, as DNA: TGTGCCAGCAGCAATGACAGGGCTGGAAACACCATATATTTT.

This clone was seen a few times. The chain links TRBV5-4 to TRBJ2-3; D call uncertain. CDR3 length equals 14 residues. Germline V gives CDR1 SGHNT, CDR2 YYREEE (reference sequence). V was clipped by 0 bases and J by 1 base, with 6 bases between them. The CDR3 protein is CASSLVPGTDTQYF. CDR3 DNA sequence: TGTGCCAGCAGCTTGGTCCCAGGCACAGATACGCAGTATTTT.